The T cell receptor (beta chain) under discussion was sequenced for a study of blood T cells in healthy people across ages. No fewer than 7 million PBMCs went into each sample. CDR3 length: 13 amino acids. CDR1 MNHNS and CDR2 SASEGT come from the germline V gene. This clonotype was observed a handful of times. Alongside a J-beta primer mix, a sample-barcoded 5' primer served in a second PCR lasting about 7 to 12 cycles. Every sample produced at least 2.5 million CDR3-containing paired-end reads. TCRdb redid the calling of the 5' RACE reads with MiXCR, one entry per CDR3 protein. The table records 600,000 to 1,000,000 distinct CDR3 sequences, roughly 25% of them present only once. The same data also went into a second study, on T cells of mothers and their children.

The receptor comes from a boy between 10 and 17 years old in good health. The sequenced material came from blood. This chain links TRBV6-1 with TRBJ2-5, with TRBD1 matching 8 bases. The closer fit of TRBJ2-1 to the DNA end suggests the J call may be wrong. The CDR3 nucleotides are TGTGCCAGCAGTGAAGGACAGGGGAATGAGCAGTTCTTC. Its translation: CASSEGQGNEQFF.